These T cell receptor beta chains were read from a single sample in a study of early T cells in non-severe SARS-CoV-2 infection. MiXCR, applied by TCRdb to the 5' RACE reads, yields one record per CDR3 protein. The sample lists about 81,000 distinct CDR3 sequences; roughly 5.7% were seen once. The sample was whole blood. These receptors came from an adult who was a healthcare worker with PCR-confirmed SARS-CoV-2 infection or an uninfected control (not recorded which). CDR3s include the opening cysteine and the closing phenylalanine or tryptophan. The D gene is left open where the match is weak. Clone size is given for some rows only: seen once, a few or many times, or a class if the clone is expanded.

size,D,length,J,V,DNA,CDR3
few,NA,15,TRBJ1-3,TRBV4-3,TGCGCCAGCAGCCAAGATCCAGCCTCTGGAAACACCATATATTTT,CASSQDPASGNTIYF
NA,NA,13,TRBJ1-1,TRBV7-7,TGTGCCAGCAGCTTAGATATTGGTCAGGAAGCTTTCTTT,CASSLDIGQEAFF
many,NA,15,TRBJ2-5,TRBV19,TGTGCCAGTACTCGGAAGGACAGCACGCAAGAGACCCAGTACTTC,CASTRKDSTQETQYF
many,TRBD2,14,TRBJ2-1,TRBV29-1,TGCAGCGTTGACGAGCGGGGGGGCCCTGGTGAGCAGTTCTTC,CSVDERGGPGEQFF
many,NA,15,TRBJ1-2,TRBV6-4,TGTGCCAGCAGTGACGGATCCAGGGAGCCTTTTGGCTACACCTTC,CASSDGSREPFGYTF
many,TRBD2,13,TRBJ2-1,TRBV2,TGTGCCGGGGGGACTAGGCCTTCAAATGAGCAGTTCTTC,CAGGTRPSNEQFF
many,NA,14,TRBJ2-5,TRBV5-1,TGCGCCAGCAGCGCGGGACGGACACAAGAGACCCAGTACTTC,CASSAGRTQETQYF
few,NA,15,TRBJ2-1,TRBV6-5,TGTGCCAGCAGTCGGGACTTCGCCAAGTCCAATGAGCAGTTCTTC,CASSRDFAKSNEQFF
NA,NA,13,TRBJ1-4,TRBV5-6,TGTGCCAGCAGCTTGTCGGCAGGCCTAAAACTGTTTTTT,CASSLSAGLKLFF
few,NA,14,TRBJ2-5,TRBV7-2,TGTGCCAGCAGCTCCCTCCCATATGGAGAGACCCAGTACTTC,CASSSLPYGETQYF
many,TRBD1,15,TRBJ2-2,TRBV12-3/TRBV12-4,TGTGCCAGCAGTCCTGGGACAGCTGGGATCGGGGAGCTGTTTTTT,CASSPGTAGIGELFF
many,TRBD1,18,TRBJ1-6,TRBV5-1,TGCGCCACCCAACCCCGGGACAGGGGATCTGTGTATAATTCACCCCTCCACTTT,CATQPRDRGSVYNSPLHF
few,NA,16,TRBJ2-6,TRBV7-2,TGTGCCAGCAGCTTAGTCAGGGGCTCTGGGGCCAACGTCCTGACTTTC,CASSLVRGSGANVLTF
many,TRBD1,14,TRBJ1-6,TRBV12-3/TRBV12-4,TGTGCCAGCAGGCCGGGACAGAACTATTCACCCCTCCACTTT,CASRPGQNYSPLHF
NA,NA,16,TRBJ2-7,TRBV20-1,TGCAGTGCTAGAGCTGTTTGGGGGCGCCCCTCCTACGAGCAGTACTTC,CSARAVWGRPSYEQYF
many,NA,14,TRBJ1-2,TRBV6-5,TGTGCCAGCAGGGGATCCGGGACCGTCTATGGCTACACCTTC,CASRGSGTVYGYTF
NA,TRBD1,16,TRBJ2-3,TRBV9,TGTGCCAGCAGCCCCCGGATGAAGGGGGCGGCAGATACGCAGTATTTT,CASSPRMKGAADTQYF
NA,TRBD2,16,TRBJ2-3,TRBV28,TGTGCCAGCAGTTTTATCGGGACTAAGGACACAGATACGCAGTATTTT,CASSFIGTKDTDTQYF
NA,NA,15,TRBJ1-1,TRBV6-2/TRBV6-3,TGTGCCAGCAGTTACTCGCACACCGGGGCCACTGAAGCTTTCTTT,CASSYSHTGATEAFF